The clone carrying this T cell receptor beta chain was detected only once. Its target is not known. V shed 3 bases, J shed 5 bases, and the junction held 4 bases outside the gene matches. CDR3 length equals 16 residues. This specimen belongs to a study of identical twins. TCRdb processed the 5' RACE reads anew with MiXCR; each CDR3 protein has one entry. The table lists 400,000 to 650,000 distinct CDR3 sequences, about 20% of them singletons. General study points: Cord blood beta clonotypes that were abundant carried fewer insertions, and memory repertoires showed no such trend. Invariant T cells like MAIT and iNKT could partly confound the zero-insertion analyses.

The data were also submitted as part of a second study, on T cells expressing NK-cell markers. That study reports: Among CD8+ T cells from more than five donors, dominant NKG2C+ clonotypes accounted for 1.0-7.0%. There remained a lack of clarity about HCMV specificity of expanded NKG2C+ T cell clones.

Sequencing was performed on CD4+ T cells sorted from blood. The chain recombines TRBV12-3 or TRBV12-4 with TRBJ2-2; 12 nucleotides line up with TRBD2. The clonotype originates from a woman aged 18-29 years in good health. The CDR3 DNA reads as TGTGCCAGCAGTTTGGACGGGACTAGCGGGACCGGGGAGCTGTTTTTT. Its protein product is CASSLDGTSGTGELFF.